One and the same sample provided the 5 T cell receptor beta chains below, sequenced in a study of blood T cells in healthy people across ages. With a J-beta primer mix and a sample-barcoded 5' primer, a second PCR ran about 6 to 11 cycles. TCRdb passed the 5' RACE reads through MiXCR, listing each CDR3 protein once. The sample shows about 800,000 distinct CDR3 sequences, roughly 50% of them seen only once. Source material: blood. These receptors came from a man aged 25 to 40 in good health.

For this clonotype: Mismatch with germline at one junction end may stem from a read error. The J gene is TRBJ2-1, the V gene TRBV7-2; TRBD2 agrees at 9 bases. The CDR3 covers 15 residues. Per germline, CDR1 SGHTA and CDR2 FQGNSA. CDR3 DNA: TGTGCCTGCAGCTTAAGTGGCGGGAGGGCGGATGAGCAGTTCTTC. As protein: CACSLSGGRADEQFF.

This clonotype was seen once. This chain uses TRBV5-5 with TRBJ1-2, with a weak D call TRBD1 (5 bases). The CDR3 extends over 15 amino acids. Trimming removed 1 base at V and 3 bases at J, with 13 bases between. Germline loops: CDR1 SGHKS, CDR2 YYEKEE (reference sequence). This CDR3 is CASSLSAGLDYGYTF. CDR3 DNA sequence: TGTGCCAGCAGCTTGAGTGCGGGGCTGGACTATGGCTACACCTTC.

The CDR3 region is CASSQVLDNEQFF. The CDR3 nucleotides are TGTGCCAGCAGCCAGGTGCTGGACAATGAGCAGTTCTTC. V and J are TRBV14 and TRBJ2-1, with D uncertain. Germline CDR1 SGHDN, CDR2 FVKESK. The CDR3 covers 13 residues. The ends were cut back, 3 bases at V and 5 bases at J, with 8 bases in the middle.

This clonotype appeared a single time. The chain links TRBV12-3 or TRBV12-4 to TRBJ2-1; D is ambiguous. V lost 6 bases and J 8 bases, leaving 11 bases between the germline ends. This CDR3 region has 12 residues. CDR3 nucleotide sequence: TGTGCCAGCAGACCTCGCGACGATGAGCAGTTCTTC. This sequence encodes CASRPRDDEQFF.

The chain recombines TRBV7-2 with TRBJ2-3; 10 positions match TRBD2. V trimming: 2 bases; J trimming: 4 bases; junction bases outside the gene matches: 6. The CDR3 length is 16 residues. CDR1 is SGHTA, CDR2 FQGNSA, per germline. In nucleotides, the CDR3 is TGTGCCAGCAGCTTACTAGCGGGAGAGGCAGCAGATACGCAGTATTTT. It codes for CASSLLAGEAADTQYF. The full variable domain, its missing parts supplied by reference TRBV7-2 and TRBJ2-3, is GAGVSQSPSNKVTEKGKDVELRCDPISGHTALYWYRQSLGQGLEFLIYFQGNSAPDKSGLPSDRFSAERTGGSVSTLTIQRTQQEDSAVYLCASSLLAGEAADTQYFGPGTRLTVL.